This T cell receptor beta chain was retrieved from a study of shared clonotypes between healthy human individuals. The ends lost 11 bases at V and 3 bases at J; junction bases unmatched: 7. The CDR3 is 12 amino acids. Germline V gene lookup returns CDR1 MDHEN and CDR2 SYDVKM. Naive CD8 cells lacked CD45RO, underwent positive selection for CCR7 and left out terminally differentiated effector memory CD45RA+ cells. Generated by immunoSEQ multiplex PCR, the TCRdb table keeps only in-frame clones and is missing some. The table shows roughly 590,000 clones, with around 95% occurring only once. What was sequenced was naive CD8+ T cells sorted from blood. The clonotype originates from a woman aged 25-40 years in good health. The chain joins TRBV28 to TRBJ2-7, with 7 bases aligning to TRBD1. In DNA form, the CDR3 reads TGTGCCTCCCGGGACAGTGGCTACGAGCAGTACTTC. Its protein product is CASRDSGYEQYF.